This TCR beta chain was captured by sequencing in a study of cytomegalovirus exposure and HLA in healthy donors. Points from the study as a whole: Later analysis identified a missense DCLRE1C variant that was linked to TCR beta V- and J-gene trimming. According to a later analysis, donors in an Asian-associated ancestry cluster reportedly had fewer N-insertions than the roughly 670-donor mean. Overall, around 160 TCR beta chains were annotated as cytomegalovirus-associated.

As for this clone: Its antigen is unidentified.

Use of 60 Vbeta and 13 Jbeta primers characterized the PCR. Per the authors' pipeline: About 9.9 million shared chains were among about 80 million unique TCR beta chains counted in a later analysis. Some clones are missing from TCRdb's copy, which holds only in-frame ones; the method was immunoSEQ multiplex PCR. Clone size and the V and J calls come from that table; the DNA yielded D and trimming. This table has some 170,000 clones, 75% appearing once. Trimming cost V 0 bases and J 6 bases, with 15 bases left between them. The CDR3 totals 16 residues. Per the germline V gene, CDR1 is SGDLS and CDR2 is YYNGEE.

This TCR derives from a woman between 45 and 60 years old in good health and CMV-seropositive. The rearrangement uses TRBV9 and TRBJ1-4, with D unresolved. Sequenced material: PBMCs. The CDR3 bases are TGTGCCAGCAGCGTAGACCGGGGTGAGGGTGATGAAAAACTGTTTTTT. Encoded protein: CASSVDRGEGDEKLFF.